This T cell receptor beta chain was profiled in a study of cytomegalovirus exposure and HLA in healthy donors. The PCR used 60 Vbeta and 13 Jbeta primers. Repertoires were generated with immunoSEQ multiplex PCR, while TCRdb's copy carries only in-frame clones and drops some. The table includes roughly 150,000 clones, over 70% detected once. Germline V gives CDR1 SGHDN, CDR2 FVKESK. The CDR3 extends over 15 amino acids. V was pared by 4 bases and J by 0 bases, with 3 bases of the junction left unmatched. Concerning this clone: What it binds is unknown.

Notes on the study in general: Accurate predictions that matched the HLA-A and HLA-B alleles of most subjects were reportedly made from TCR beta sequences. As immune exposure information, only CMV serostatus was available. Most TCR sequences showed up rarely, but some public TCRs showed up in many donors.

The chain carries TRBV14 and TRBJ1-1; 9 positions agree with TRBD1. The sample comprised PBMCs. The clonotype originates from a middle-aged woman in good health and CMV-seronegative. The CDR3 sequence is CASSLQGALNTEAFF. The CDR3 bases are TGTGCCAGCAGCCTACAGGGGGCTCTGAACACTGAAGCTTTCTTT. Filled out from reference TRBV14 and TRBJ1-1, the complete variable domain reads EAGVTQFPSHSVIEKGQTVTLRCDPISGHDNLYWYRRVMGKEIKFLLHFVKESKQDESGMPNNRFLAERTGGTYSTLKVQPAELEDSGVYFCASSLQGALNTEAFFGQGTRLTVV.